Below are 9 T cell receptor beta chains sequenced from a single sample in a study of blood T cell repertoires in COVID-19. Some clones are missing from TCRdb's copy, which holds only in-frame ones; the method was immunoSEQ multiplex PCR. The profile covers 110,000 to 150,000 clones, with 84% appearing a single time and around 10% taken by the ten largest. The sample was peripheral blood. These receptor sequences come from a woman older than 75 in a cohort sampled during active or convalescent COVID-19.

V and J are TRBV7-3 and TRBJ2-7; 7 bases are a match to TRBD1. This CDR3 has 15 residues. V shed 5 bases and J 2 bases; nucleotides not matched to a gene: 9. CDR1 is SGHTA, CDR2 FQGTGA, per germline. The CDR3 spells CASSLGPGTAYEQYF. CDR3 DNA: TGTGCCAGCAGCCTCGGTCCCGGGACAGCCTACGAGCAGTACTTC.

This rearrangement joins TRBV18 to TRBJ1-1; no firm D call. Germline lookup yields CDR1 KGHSH and CDR2 LQKENI. V dropped 5 bases and J dropped 5 bases, with 21 bases sitting between them. CDR3 length: 16 amino acids. The CDR3 reads CASSINTVRAGTEAFF. The DNA for the CDR3 is TGTGCCAGCTCAATCAACACGGTTAGAGCGGGGACTGAAGCTTTCTTT. Complete variable domain (other parts from reference TRBV18 and TRBJ1-1): NAGVMQNPRHLVRRRGQEARLRCSPMKGHSHVYWYRQLPEEGLKFMVYLQKENIIDESGMPKERFSAEFPKEGPSILRIQQVVRGDSAAYFCASSINTVRAGTEAFFGQGTRLTVV.

The J gene is TRBJ2-2, the V gene TRBV5-6; tentative D call: TRBD1 (6 bases). V lost 0 bases and J 5 bases, leaving 11 bases between the germline ends. The germline V gene has CDR1 SGHDT and CDR2 YYEEEE. The CDR3 loop spans 15 amino acids. Here the CDR3 DNA reads TGTGCCAGCAGCTTGGTGGGGGCCCGAACCGGGGAGCTGTTTTTT. This encodes CASSLVGARTGELFF.

This chain's CDR3 is CASPPLGRGGAGELFF. The DNA for the CDR3 is TGTGCCAGCCCCCCATTGGGGCGGGGGGGCGCCGGGGAGCTGTTTTTT. This chain connects TRBV7-2 to TRBJ2-2; 9 bases match TRBD2. The CDR3 has 16 amino acids. CDR1 is SGHTA, CDR2 FQGNSA, per germline. The ends lost 8 bases at V and 6 bases at J; junction bases unmatched: 13.

The chain links TRBV2 to TRBJ1-2; 8 bases are a match to TRBD1. The CDR3 covers 13 residues. The V segment lost 6 bases and the J segment 3 bases; nucleotides outside the gene matches: 3. Germline CDR1 SNHLY, CDR2 FYNNEI. Here the CDR3 DNA reads TGTGCCAGCAGGGACAGGGAGGACTATGGCTACACCTTC. Protein: CASRDREDYGYTF.

This clone was seen a few times. J is TRBJ2-2 and V is TRBV5-1, with 10 bases matching TRBD2. The junction had 8 bases not matched to a gene; V was cut back by 0 bases and J by 3 bases. The CDR3 length is 18 residues. Germline CDR1 SGHRS, CDR2 YFSETQ. CDR3 loop: CASSLDSLAGGDTGELFF. CDR3 coding DNA: TGCGCCAGCAGCTTGGATTCATTAGCGGGGGGCGACACCGGGGAGCTGTTTTTT. The full variable domain, its missing parts supplied by reference TRBV5-1 and TRBJ2-2, is KAGVTQTPRYLIKTRGQQVTLSCSPISGHRSVSWYQQTPGQGLQFLFEYFSETQRNKGNFPGRFSGRQFSNSRSEMNVSTLELGDSALYLCASSLDSLAGGDTGELFFGEGSRLTVL.

The V gene is TRBV7-6, the J gene TRBJ2-2, with 8 bases lining up with TRBD1. The junction had 2 bases not matched to a gene; V was cut back by 5 bases and J by 0 bases. Germline CDR1 is SGHVS and CDR2 is FNYEAQ. The CDR3 sequence is 15 residues long. The chain's CDR3 is CASSPGQANTGELFF. The CDR3, as DNA: TGTGCCAGCAGCCCGGGACAGGCGAACACCGGGGAGCTGTTTTTT.

The chain joins TRBV15 to TRBJ2-7; D not certain. Germline values: CDR1 LNHNV, CDR2 YYDKDF (reference sequence). Between the trimmed V and J ends, which lost 6 bases and 7 bases, there was a span of 10 bases. The CDR3 sequence is 11 residues long. The CDR3 DNA is TGTGCCACCAGTGGTAGCCAGGAGCAGTACTTC. Amino acid sequence: CATSGSQEQYF. The complete variable domain, with remaining parts taken from reference TRBV15 and TRBJ2-7, reads DAMVIQNPRYQVTQFGKPVTLSCSQTLNHNVMYWYQQKSSQAPKLLFHYYDKDFNNEADTPDNFQSRRPNTSFCFLDIRSPGLGDTAMYLCATSGSQEQYFGPGTRLTVT.

The table lists this clone with a count of one. The chain joins TRBV6-6 to TRBJ1-1, with TRBD1 identical over 9 bases. CDR3 length: 14 amino acids. V shed 5 bases, J shed 10 bases, and the junction held 11 bases outside the gene matches. The germline gives CDR1 MNHNY, CDR2 SVGAGI (reference sequence). CDR3 sequence: CASSDRDRVGLAFF. CDR3 sequence (DNA): TGTGCCAGCAGTGACCGGGACAGGGTCGGGTTAGCTTTCTTT.